This T cell receptor (beta chain) comes out of a study of T cell repertoires in cytomegalovirus infection. Regarding this clonotype: Its antigen remains unknown.

TCRdb processed the reads anew with MiXCR; each CDR3 protein has one entry. The data hold about 89,000 distinct CDR3 sequences, with 29% observed a single time. Points from the study as a whole: Cumulative frequency (of public TCR beta family members) identified carriers of CMV plus the relevant HLA.

This sequence was found in a human donor in good health (CMV status not recorded). Some clones in this sample may be carry-over from other donors' samples. Sequences were derived from CD8+ T cells from cultured PBMCs, sampled from culture after CMV antigen stimulation.

The CDR3 DNA reads as TGTGCCAGCAACCCGACAGGGGGATCCTACAATGAGCAGTTCTTC. Its translation is CASNPTGGSYNEQFF. V gene TRBV6-6 combines with J gene TRBJ2-1, with 9 nucleotides matching TRBD1. The V and J ends lost 7 bases and 1 base, in that order; junction bases with no gene match: 5. This CDR3 has 15 residues. Per the germline V gene, CDR1 is MNHNY and CDR2 is SVGAGI (reference sequence).